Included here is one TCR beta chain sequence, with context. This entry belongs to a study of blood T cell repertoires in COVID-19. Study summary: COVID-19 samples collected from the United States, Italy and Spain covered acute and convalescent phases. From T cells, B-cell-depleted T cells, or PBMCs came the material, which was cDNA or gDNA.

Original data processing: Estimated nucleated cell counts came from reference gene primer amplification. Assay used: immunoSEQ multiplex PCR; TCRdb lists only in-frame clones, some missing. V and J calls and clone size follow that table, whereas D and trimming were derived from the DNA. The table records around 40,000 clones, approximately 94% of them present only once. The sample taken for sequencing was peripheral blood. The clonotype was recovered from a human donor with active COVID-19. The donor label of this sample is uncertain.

The CDR3 DNA reads as TGTGCCAGTATGGGTCAGGGTTACACCTCGGGTCAGCCCCAGCATTTT. Translated: CASMGQGYTSGQPQHF. The rearrangement links TRBV19 to TRBJ1-5, with D possibly matching TRBD1 (5 bases). CDR1 is LNHDA and CDR2 is SQIVND in the germline V gene (reference sequence). Trimming took off 7 bases at V and 6 bases at J, with 22 bases between the two ends. The CDR3 totals 16 residues.